What follows is one T cell receptor beta chain and its context. Its antigen is not known. Unfractionated whole blood yielded total RNA, and T cells were not sorted. This specimen comes from a study of monozygotic twins with inflammatory bowel disease. Study-wide points: Perhaps reflecting limited power, concordant and discordant twins did not differ in repertoire similarity. Compared with healthy twins, IBD patients shared fewer clonotypes with others, especially with disease activity.

TCRdb re-analyzed the 5' RACE reads; it lists each CDR3 protein once, without DNA. The table lists fewer than 110,000 distinct CDR3 sequences. The CDR3 extends over 14 amino acids. CDR1 is KGHSH, CDR2 LQKENI, per germline. The chain recombines TRBV18 with TRBJ2-5. Sample: blood. The receptor was isolated from a human donor with ulcerative colitis or Crohn's disease, or a healthy co-twin of an affected twin (not recorded which). The CDR3 here is CASSPPRQQETQYF.